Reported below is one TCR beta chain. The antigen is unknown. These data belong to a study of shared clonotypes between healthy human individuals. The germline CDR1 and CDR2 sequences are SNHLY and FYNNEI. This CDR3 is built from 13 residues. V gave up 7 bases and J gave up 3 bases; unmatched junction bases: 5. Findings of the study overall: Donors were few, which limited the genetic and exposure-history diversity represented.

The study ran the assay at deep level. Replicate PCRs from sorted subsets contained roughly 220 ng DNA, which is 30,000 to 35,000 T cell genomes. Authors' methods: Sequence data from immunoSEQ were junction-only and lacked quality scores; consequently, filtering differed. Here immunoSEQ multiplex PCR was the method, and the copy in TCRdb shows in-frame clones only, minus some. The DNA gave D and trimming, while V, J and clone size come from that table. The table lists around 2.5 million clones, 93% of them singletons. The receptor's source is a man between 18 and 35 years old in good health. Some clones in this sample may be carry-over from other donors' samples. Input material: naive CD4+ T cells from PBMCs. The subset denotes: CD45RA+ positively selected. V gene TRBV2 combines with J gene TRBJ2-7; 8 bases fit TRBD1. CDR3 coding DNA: TGTGCCAGCAAAGGGACAGGCCTCTACGAGCAGTACTTC. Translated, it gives CASKGTGLYEQYF.